This TCR beta chain was recorded in a study of cytomegalovirus exposure and HLA in healthy donors. General study points: In an earlier analysis, about 87% or about 30%: the productive usage of most TCR beta V segments. The likely origin of a cluster of highly shared sequence variants was a sequencing artifact. Three chains tied to CMV proved CMV antigen-specific in vitro. Later on, a genetic analysis was performed. It linked a missense variant in DCLRE1C with V- and J-gene trimming of TCR beta.

Comments on this clone: Its antigen remains unidentified.

Amplification used 60 Vbeta primers and 13 Jbeta primers. The data were produced by immunoSEQ multiplex PCR, yet TCRdb's version contains in-frame clones alone and is incomplete. The sample contains some 130,000 clones, 75% to 85% of which appear only once. The CDR3 loop spans 17 amino acids. Germline loops: CDR1 MNHEY, CDR2 SMNVEV (reference sequence). V lost 5 bases, J lost 6 bases, and 11 bases stayed unmatched. The source of this sequence is a woman between 40 and 50 years old in good health and CMV-seropositive. The sequencing input was PBMCs. The rearrangement uses TRBV27 and TRBJ2-1; 12 bases are shared with TRBD2. CDR3 loop: CASSDRTSGTGLNEQFF. The DNA of the CDR3 is TGTGCCAGCAGTGATAGGACTAGCGGGACCGGGCTCAATGAGCAGTTCTTC.